This T cell receptor (beta chain) was recorded in a study of patients and donors after allogeneic stem cell transplantation. TCRdb recomputed calls from the RT-PCR reads with MiXCR, one row per CDR3 protein. In the table there are tens of thousands of distinct CDR3 sequences, around 48% of which are singletons. Germline V gives CDR1 ENHRY, CDR2 SYGVKD. Trimming shortened V by 3 bases and J by 5 bases, and 10 bases separated the two germline ends. There are 13 residues in the CDR3. The clonotype originates from a human donor who was either an allogeneic HSCT recipient or a stem cell or donor lymphocyte infusion donor (not recorded which). It is not recorded whose cells these are; they may come from a transplant donor. The specimen was blood, either unsorted or a sorted T cell fraction (not recorded which). The rearrangement links TRBV10-3 to TRBJ2-5, with D possibly TRBD2 on 5 matching bases. The CDR3 DNA reads as TGTGCCATCAGTGACCGGGATCGGGAGACCCAGTACTTC. It yields the protein CAISDRDRETQYF.